This TCR beta chain stems from a study of blood T cell repertoires in COVID-19. The protocol was immunoSEQ multiplex PCR, while the TCRdb copy is restricted to in-frame clones and leaves out a portion. The sample lists 25,000 to 30,000 clones; more than 70% were seen once. This sequence was found in a boy aged 2 to 10 with active or convalescent COVID-19. The material sequenced was peripheral blood.

The CDR3 sequence: CATSRGGGNTEAFF. The CDR3 DNA follows: TGTGCCACCAGCAGGGGGGGAGGCAACACTGAAGCTTTCTTT. The chain couples TRBV15 to TRBJ1-1, with D tentatively TRBD1 (5 bases). Trimming shortened V by 3 bases and J by 2 bases, and 10 bases separated the two germline ends. CDR3 size: 14 residues. Germline values: CDR1 LNHNV, CDR2 YYDKDF (reference sequence).